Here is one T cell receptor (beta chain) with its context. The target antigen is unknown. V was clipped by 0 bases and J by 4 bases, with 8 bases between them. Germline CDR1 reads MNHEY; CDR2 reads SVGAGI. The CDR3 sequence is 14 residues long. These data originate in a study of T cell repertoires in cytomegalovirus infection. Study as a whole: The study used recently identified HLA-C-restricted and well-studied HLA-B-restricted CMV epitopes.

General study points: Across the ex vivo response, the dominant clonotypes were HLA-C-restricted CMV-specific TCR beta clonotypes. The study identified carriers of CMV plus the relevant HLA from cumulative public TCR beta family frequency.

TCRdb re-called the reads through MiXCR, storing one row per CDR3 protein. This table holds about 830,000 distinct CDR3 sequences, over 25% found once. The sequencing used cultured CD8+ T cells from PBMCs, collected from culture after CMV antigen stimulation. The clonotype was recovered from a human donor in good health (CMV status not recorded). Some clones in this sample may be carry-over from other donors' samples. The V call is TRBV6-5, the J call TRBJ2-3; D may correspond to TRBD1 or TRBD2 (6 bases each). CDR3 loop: CASSYSGGSDTQYF. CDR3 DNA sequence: TGTGCCAGCAGTTACTCGGGGGGCTCAGATACGCAGTATTTT.